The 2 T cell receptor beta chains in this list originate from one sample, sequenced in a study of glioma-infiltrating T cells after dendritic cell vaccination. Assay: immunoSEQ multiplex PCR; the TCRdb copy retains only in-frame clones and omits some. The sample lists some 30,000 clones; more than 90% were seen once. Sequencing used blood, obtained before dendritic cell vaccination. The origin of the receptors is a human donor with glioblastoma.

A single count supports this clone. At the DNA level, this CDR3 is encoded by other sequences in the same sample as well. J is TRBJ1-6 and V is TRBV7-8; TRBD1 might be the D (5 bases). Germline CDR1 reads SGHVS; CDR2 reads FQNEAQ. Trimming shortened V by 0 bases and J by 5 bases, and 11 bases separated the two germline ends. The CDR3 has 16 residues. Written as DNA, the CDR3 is TGTGCCAGCAGCTTAGCAAGCAGGGCAGATAATTCACCCCTCCACTTT. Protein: CASSLASRADNSPLHF.

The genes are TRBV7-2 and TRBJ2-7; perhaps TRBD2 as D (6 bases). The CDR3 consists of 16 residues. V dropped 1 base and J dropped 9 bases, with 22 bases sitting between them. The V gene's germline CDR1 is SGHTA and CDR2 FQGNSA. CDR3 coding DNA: TGTGCCAGCAGCTTAGGCGGGGCAGGGACCGTATTTGGGCAGTACTTC. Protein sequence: CASSLGGAGTVFGQYF.